This T cell receptor beta chain was obtained from a study of Ad26.COV2.S vaccination and SARS-CoV-2 variants. Looking at the study overall: Participant was drawn from the COV1001 Ad26.COV2.S trial arm.

This CDR3 is 14 amino acids long. V trimming: 4 bases; J trimming: 3 bases; junction bases outside the gene matches: 6. Germline V gene data show CDR1 as SGHKS and CDR2 as YYEKEE (reference sequence). Only a few counts were recorded for this clone. Sequenced by immunoSEQ multiplex PCR; TCRdb stores in-frame clones only, minus some. Of about 280,000 clones listed, about 87% were seen once; the top ten hold 3% to 4%. Treatment denoted: around 19 received Ad26.COV2.S at low or high dose, single or two shots; a few received placebo; per-sample allocation not given. Day 63 after the first vaccine or placebo injection was the time point for sampling. This adult donor, from Boston, was 18-55 years old.

The chain joins TRBV5-5 to TRBJ1-2; 7 nucleotides line up with TRBD1. The TCR comes from a person aged 18 to 59 who received the Ad26.COV2.S COVID-19 vaccine or a placebo. This sample comprised peripheral blood, obtained in a trial of Ad26.COV2.S vaccine versus placebo. This chain's CDR3 is CASSPQGQYYGYTF. DNA for the CDR3: TGTGCCAGCAGCCCCCAGGGACAGTACTATGGCTACACCTTC.